These 24 T cell receptor beta chains were sequenced from one sample in a study of blood T cell repertoires in COVID-19. Clones were read by immunoSEQ multiplex PCR, and TCRdb kept only the in-frame ones, dropping some. The table includes around 130,000 clones, about four fifths detected once. Material for sequencing was peripheral blood. The receptors here all came from a human donor in a cohort sampled during active COVID-19.

This clone was picked up one time. The V gene is TRBV19, the J gene TRBJ1-5, with D uncertain. CDR1 and CDR2 (germline): LNHDA, SQIVND (reference sequence). V lost 4 bases, J lost 4 bases, and 8 bases lay in between. The CDR3 loop spans 13 amino acids. In nucleotides, the CDR3 is TGTGCCAGTAGTAGGAGGGATAATCAGCCCCAGCATTTT. This gives the protein CASSRRDNQPQHF. The variable domain in full, completed from reference TRBV19 and TRBJ1-5, reads DGGITQSPKYLFRKEGQNVTLSCEQNLNHDAMYWYRQDPGQGLRLIYYSQIVNDFQKGDIAEGYSVSREKKESFPLTVTSAQKNPTAFYLCASSRRDNQPQHFGDGTRLSIL.

This rearrangement joins TRBV5-8 to TRBJ1-1; no clear D. V gave up 2 bases and J gave up 0 bases, with 11 bases separating them. CDR3 length: 15 amino acids. Germline V gene sequence: CDR1 SGHTS, CDR2 YDEGEE. CDR3 in DNA: TGTGCCAGCAGCTTCTACGGGGTCATGAACACTGAAGCTTTCTTT. As protein: CASSFYGVMNTEAFF. The whole variable domain, remainder taken from reference TRBV5-8 and TRBJ1-1, is EAGVTQSPTHLIKTRGQQATLRCSPISGHTSVYWYQQALGLGLQFLLWYDEGEERNRGNFPPRFSGRQFPNYSSELNVNALELEDSALYLCASSFYGVMNTEAFFGQGTRLTVV.

V usage is TRBV5-4 and J usage is TRBJ1-1, with TRBD1 matching 9 bases. CDR1 and CDR2 (germline): SGHNT, YYREEE (reference sequence). Unmatched junction bases numbered 10, after V lost 7 bases and J lost 3 bases. This CDR3 comprises 15 residues. The CDR3 sequence is CASGATGQGHTEAFF. CDR3 DNA: TGTGCCAGCGGAGCTACGGGACAGGGCCACACTGAAGCTTTCTTT.

This clone showed up just a few times. The rearrangement uses TRBV2 and TRBJ2-3; D unclear. The germline V and J ends were trimmed by 5 bases and 2 bases, with 11 bases remaining between them. This CDR3 is 14 amino acids long. CDR1 and CDR2 (germline): SNHLY, FYNNEI. The CDR3 nucleotides read TGTGCCAGCAGTACTGTATGGTCCACAGATACGCAGTATTTT. This translates into CASSTVWSTDTQYF.

V usage is TRBV3-1 (or the pseudogene TRBV3-2) and J usage is TRBJ2-6, with 10 bases that match TRBD2. The CDR3 contains 20 residues. With 1 base clipped from V and 0 bases from J, the junction kept 9 bases outside the gene matches. Germline V gene data show CDR1 as LGHDT and CDR2 as YNNKEL (reference sequence). CDR3 residues: CASSQGPLLAGSSGANVLTF. The CDR3 DNA reads TGTGCCAGCAGCCAAGGACCTCTACTAGCGGGGAGCTCTGGGGCCAACGTCCTGACTTTC.

The chain joins TRBV5-4 to TRBJ2-7, with a possible D match to TRBD2 (6 bases). Germline assignment: CDR1 SGHNT and CDR2 YYREEE (reference sequence). CDR3 length: 13 residues. V gave up 2 bases and J gave up 3 bases, with 9 bases separating them. The CDR3 protein is CASSFAGRYEQYF. The CDR3 DNA reads as TGTGCCAGCAGCTTTGCGGGACGCTACGAGCAGTACTTC.

V and J are TRBV2 and TRBJ1-6; D is possibly TRBD1 (6 bases). The CDR3 contains 13 residues. Germline V gene lookup returns CDR1 SNHLY and CDR2 FYNNEI. V was cut by 5 bases and J by 7 bases, with 9 bases left in between. CDR3 sequence (DNA): TGTGCCAGCAGTTCCCAGGGGAATTCACCCCTCCACTTT. Protein: CASSSQGNSPLHF.

The rearrangement joins TRBV10-3 to TRBJ2-1; 8 positions agree with TRBD2. The CDR3 has 18 residues. Germline V gene sequence: CDR1 ENHRY, CDR2 SYGVKD. The V gene end was trimmed by 3 bases and the J gene end by 2 bases; junction bases not matched to a gene: 12. CDR3 region: CAISDAEQGRGAYNEQFF. The CDR3 bases are TGTGCCATCAGTGACGCAGAACAAGGGCGGGGGGCCTACAATGAGCAGTTCTTC.

The chain links TRBV7-9 to TRBJ1-1; TRBD1 might be the D (6 bases). Trimming stripped 5 bases from V and 0 bases from J, with 13 bases between. Germline V CDR1 and CDR2: SEHNR, FQNEAQ (reference sequence). This CDR3 spans 15 amino acids. The CDR3 nucleotides read TGTGCCAGCAGCCGGCGACAGGAGATGAACACTGAAGCTTTCTTT. Encoded protein: CASSRRQEMNTEAFF.

The chain combines TRBV6-5 with TRBJ1-2; a possible D gene is TRBD1 (6 bases). Between the trimmed V and J ends, which lost 6 bases and 3 bases, there was a span of 17 bases. Germline values: CDR1 MNHEY, CDR2 SVGAGI. This CDR3 comprises 15 residues. CDR3 in amino acids: CASRTTHRDYYGYTF. Here the CDR3 DNA reads TGTGCCAGCAGAACCACCCACAGGGATTACTATGGCTACACCTTC.

V usage is TRBV14 and J usage is TRBJ2-7; D is perhaps TRBD2 (5 bases). Germline loops: CDR1 SGHDN, CDR2 FVKESK. The length of the CDR3 is 12 residues. Trimming cost V 4 bases and J 5 bases, with 9 bases left between them. The CDR3 sequence is CASSLTRNEQYF. CDR3 nucleotide sequence: TGTGCCAGCAGCCTCACTAGGAACGAGCAGTACTTC.

The chain employs TRBV5-4 and TRBJ2-5; TRBD1 agrees at 7 bases. There are 13 residues in the CDR3. Trimming removed 10 bases from V and 5 bases from J; junction bases left unmatched: 11. Looked up from germline, CDR1 is SGHNT and CDR2 is YYREEE (reference sequence). CDR3 region: CAGQKTGFETQYF. Written as DNA, the CDR3 is TGTGCCGGCCAGAAGACAGGGTTCGAGACCCAGTACTTC.

The J gene is TRBJ2-1, the V gene TRBV3-1 (or the pseudogene TRBV3-2); possible D gene TRBD1, 5 bases. V was cut by 1 base and J by 4 bases, with 11 bases left in between. The CDR3 spans 15 residues. CDR1 is LGHDT, CDR2 YNNKEL, per germline (reference sequence). CDR3 DNA: TGTGCCAGCAGCCAAGTTACAGGATATTACAATGAGCAGTTCTTC. Encoded protein: CASSQVTGYYNEQFF.

V and J are TRBV3-1 (or the pseudogene TRBV3-2) and TRBJ2-7; the match to TRBD1 covers 10 bases. Germline trimming cut 11 bases from V and 6 bases from J; bases unmatched to any gene: 13. The germline CDR1 and CDR2 sequences are LGHDT and YNNKEL (reference sequence). The CDR3 has 14 amino acids. For the CDR3, the DNA is TGTGCCGGTCGAAAGGGACAGGGGTTCACCGAGCAGTACTTC. It yields the protein CAGRKGQGFTEQYF.

In this sample, this clone turned up a few times. The rearrangement uses TRBV7-2 and TRBJ2-5, with 9 bases identical to TRBD2. Germline-derived CDR1 and CDR2 are SGHTA and FQGNSA. The CDR3 contains 17 residues. With 1 base clipped from V and 5 bases from J, the junction kept 11 bases outside the gene matches. The CDR3 sequence: CASSLGRGGPVQETQYF. The CDR3 DNA sequence: TGTGCCAGCAGCTTAGGGCGGGGGGGCCCGGTGCAGGAGACCCAGTACTTC.

The chain couples TRBV28 to TRBJ2-2; 9 bases are shared with TRBD1. Trimming cost V 7 bases and J 6 bases; bases outside gene matches: 15. Germline-derived CDR1 and CDR2 are MDHEN and SYDVKM. CDR3 size: 17 residues. In DNA form, the CDR3 reads TGTGCCAGCATCCCTGGGACGGGACAGGGTAATTCCGGGGAGCTGTTTTTT. Protein sequence: CASIPGTGQGNSGELFF.

The chain uses TRBV2 and TRBJ2-5; D is unresolved. The length of the CDR3 is 13 residues. CDR1 is SNHLY and CDR2 is FYNNEI in the germline V gene. Deletions cut 5 bases from V and 4 bases from J, with 11 bases between. CDR3 region: CASSSIPGETQYF. CDR3 nucleotide sequence: TGTGCCAGCAGTTCCATCCCGGGAGAGACCCAGTACTTC. Drawing the rest from reference TRBV2 and TRBJ2-5, the complete variable domain is EPEVTQTPSHQVTQMGQEVILRCVPISNHLYFYWYRQILGQKVEFLVSFYNNEISEKSEIFDDQFSVERPDGSNFTLKIRSTKLEDSAMYFCASSSIPGETQYFGPGTRLLVL.

The chain is built from TRBV5-6 and TRBJ1-1; perhaps TRBD1 as D (5 bases). The CDR3 runs to 16 residues. Trimming shortened V by 3 bases and J by 0 bases, and 15 bases separated the two germline ends. Looked up from germline, CDR1 is SGHDT and CDR2 is YYEEEE. The CDR3 region is CASSWAGGPLNTEAFF. CDR3 bases: TGTGCCAGCAGCTGGGCGGGGGGACCACTGAACACTGAAGCTTTCTTT.

CDR3 amino acids: CASSLDRGHEQFF. Here the CDR3 DNA reads TGTGCCAGCAGCCTGGACAGGGGGCATGAGCAGTTCTTC. The chain links TRBV7-8 to TRBJ2-1, with TRBD1 identical over 11 bases. The J segment lost 8 bases and the V segment lost 5 bases, leaving 2 bases of the junction unmatched. The CDR3 is made up of 13 amino acids. Germline CDR1 is SGHVS and CDR2 is FQNEAQ.

The gene calls are TRBV6-1 and TRBJ2-4, with 8 bases identical to TRBD1. The V segment lost 7 bases and the J segment 1 base; nucleotides outside the gene matches: 9. The CDR3 has 16 amino acids. From germline, CDR1 is MNHNS and CDR2 SASEGT. CDR3 sequence: CASTDTGGRAKNIQYF. CDR3 DNA: TGTGCCAGCACTGACACAGGGGGGAGGGCCAAAAACATTCAGTACTTC.

This chain links TRBV18 with TRBJ2-5, with no clear D. The V end was cut by 5 bases, the J end by 1 base, with 5 bases between. CDR1 KGHSH and CDR2 LQKENI come from the germline V gene. The CDR3 length is 12 residues. CDR3 in amino acids: CASSSLQETQYF. The DNA of the CDR3 is TGTGCCAGCTCATCTCTCCAAGAGACCCAGTACTTC.

The chain combines TRBV6-2 or TRBV6-3 with TRBJ2-7, with D perhaps TRBD1 (5 bases). The germline V gene has CDR1 MNHEY and CDR2 SVGEGT. Deletions cut 2 bases from V and 0 bases from J, with 8 bases between. The CDR3 spans 14 residues. The CDR3 DNA is TGTGCCAGCAGTTACCAGGGTCGCTCCTACGAGCAGTACTTC. Residues: CASSYQGRSYEQYF.

The chain employs TRBV3-1 (or the pseudogene TRBV3-2) and TRBJ1-3; D is possibly TRBD1 (5 bases). Germline-derived CDR1 and CDR2 are LGHDT and YNNKEL (reference sequence). Between the trimmed V and J ends, which lost 0 bases and 2 bases, there was a span of 11 bases. The CDR3 covers 16 residues. The CDR3 protein is CASSQEAGWAGNTIYF. The DNA for the CDR3 is TGTGCCAGCAGCCAAGAGGCAGGGTGGGCTGGAAACACCATATATTTT.

This chain connects TRBV11-2 to TRBJ2-5; tentative D call: TRBD1 (5 bases). Germline V gene sequence: CDR1 SGHAT, CDR2 FQNNGV. V gave up 0 bases and J gave up 5 bases, with 7 bases separating them. This CDR3 comprises 13 residues. CDR3 residues: CASSLEGRETQYF. For the CDR3, the DNA is TGTGCCAGCAGCTTAGAGGGGCGGGAGACCCAGTACTTC.